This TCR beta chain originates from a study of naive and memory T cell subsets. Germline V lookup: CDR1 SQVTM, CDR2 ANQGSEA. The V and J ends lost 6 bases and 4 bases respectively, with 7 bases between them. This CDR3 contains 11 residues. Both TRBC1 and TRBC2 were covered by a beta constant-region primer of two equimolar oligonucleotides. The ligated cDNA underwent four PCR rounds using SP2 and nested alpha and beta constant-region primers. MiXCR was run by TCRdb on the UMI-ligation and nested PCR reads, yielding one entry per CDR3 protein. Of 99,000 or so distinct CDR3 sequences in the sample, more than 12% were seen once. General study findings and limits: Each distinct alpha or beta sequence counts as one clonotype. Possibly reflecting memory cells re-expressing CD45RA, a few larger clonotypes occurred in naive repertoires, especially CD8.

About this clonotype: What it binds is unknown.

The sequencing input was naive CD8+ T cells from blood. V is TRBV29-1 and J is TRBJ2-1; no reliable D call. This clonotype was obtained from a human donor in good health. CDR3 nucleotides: TGCAGCGTGCGACGGTACAATGAGCAGTTCTTC. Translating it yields CSVRRYNEQFF.